The rows below give T cell receptor beta chains drawn from one sample of a study of T cells after yellow fever vaccination. TCRdb re-derived calls from the 5' RACE reads in MiXCR, one entry per CDR3 protein. The sample lists hundreds of thousands of distinct CDR3 sequences; over 15% were seen once. Sample: PBMCs, taken before the yellow fever booster vaccination. These receptors were taken from a man aged 18 to 30 who received the YFV17D yellow fever vaccine. Both conserved end residues are part of each CDR3. Each record gives: CDR3 protein, V gene.

CDR3: CSASRQGAGYTF
V: TRBV20-1

CDR3: CASSPQDRGNTEAFF
V: TRBV9

CDR3: CASTGGSTEAFF
V: TRBV6-2/TRBV6-3

CDR3: CASSYPGSHEQYF
V: TRBV6-5

CDR3: CASSPTGTGSNTEAFF
V: TRBV4-1

CDR3: CASSQRLAGPNTGELFF
V: TRBV4-3

CDR3: CASSQVGTGTWTGRKNIQYF
V: TRBV4-3

CDR3: CASSPKRGAPDTQYF
V: TRBV4-3

CDR3: CASSQDRQGELFF
V: TRBV4-1

CDR3: CASTPSQGSPLHF
V: TRBV7-2

CDR3: CASSEGQWFF
V: TRBV2

CDR3: CASSQDPDYGYTF
V: TRBV11-2

CDR3: CASTPRRGNNEQFF
V: TRBV7-2

CDR3: CASSYGTSFAAQYF
V: TRBV6-2/TRBV6-3

CDR3: CASLRTSGSYNEQFF
V: TRBV19

CDR3: CASSDRGGYEQYF
V: TRBV12-3/TRBV12-4

CDR3: CASSERQGEAFF
V: TRBV2

CDR3: CASSNTGTGKDSTEAFF
V: TRBV19

CDR3: CASSFLSDTQYF
V: TRBV11-2

CDR3: CAVPSPGGTISTDTQYF
V: TRBV12-3/TRBV12-4

CDR3: CARTSTDTQYF
V: TRBV19

CDR3: CSARDFTGYTF
V: TRBV20-1

CDR3: CASTQDPDGELFF
V: TRBV7-2

CDR3: CASSSPPWTSGGDNEQFF
V: TRBV6-2/TRBV6-3

CDR3: CASSSWTGVNGYTF
V: TRBV5-1

CDR3: CASSSGRADTQYF
V: TRBV5-1

CDR3: CASSQAAIPSTDTQYF
V: TRBV4-3

CDR3: CASSLGPRGGTQYF
V: TRBV7-2

CDR3: CASSLNGAYIQYF
V: TRBV12-3/TRBV12-4

CDR3: CATSSPRGYIQYF
V: TRBV15

CDR3: CASSLANEKLFF
V: TRBV7-8

CDR3: CASSLGEEETQYF
V: TRBV18

CDR3: CATSRGGRGEDTQYF
V: TRBV15

CDR3: CASSQDWTEAGELFF
V: TRBV4-1

CDR3: CATSDTGTGDNEQFF
V: TRBV24-1

CDR3: CSARDLLAGGLTYNEQFF
V: TRBV20-1

CDR3: CASRGAQETQYF
V: TRBV4-1

CDR3: CASRRQPYQPQHF
V: TRBV6-2/TRBV6-3

CDR3: CASTRTYLSSGANTGELFF
V: TRBV12-3/TRBV12-4

CDR3: CASSRIAGGYNEQFF
V: TRBV5-1

CDR3: CSARAPGETQYF
V: TRBV20-1

CDR3: CASTRAVSGNTIYF
V: TRBV28

CDR3: CASARGEGLGTEAFF
V: TRBV19

CDR3: CASAVGRTEAFF
V: TRBV12-3/TRBV12-4

CDR3: CSALLAGGKETQYF
V: TRBV29-1

CDR3: CAWSVGGGETQYF
V: TRBV30

CDR3: CASSAGDRNYGYTF
V: TRBV9

CDR3: CASSQGPMEDTQYF
V: TRBV4-3

CDR3: CASSTSADYGYTF
V: TRBV5-1

CDR3: CASSVDGGGAPDTGELFF
V: TRBV9